The source of this T cell receptor (beta chain) is a study of blood T cell repertoires in COVID-19 (TCRdb year 2020). Notes on the research overall: Collaborator samples came from the United States, Italy and Spain and covered acute and convalescent phases of COVID-19. The prospective study material was composed of cDNA or gDNA derived from T cells, B-cell-depleted T cells, or PBMCs. The dataset comprised deeply sampled blood TCRbeta repertoires from subjects exposed to, actively infected with, or recovered from COVID-19. The repertoires were released in a freely available public database intended as a resource for research on the immune response to SARS-CoV-2. Samples came from the ongoing ImmuneRACE study (first 160 participants) plus 1,254 subjects from 6 global collaborators. Nearly every sample came with metadata listing a de-identified subject ID, COVID-19 status, age in years and sex. Where HLA class I and class II types were available, the types were taken from metadata supplied by the sample provider, not from assay-based typing.

Overall results and qualifications from the work: The amount of clinical and demographic metadata varied by source and participant and was provided uncurated.

Trimming takes 6 bases off V and 3 bases off J; junction bases not matched to a gene: 6. CDR1 and CDR2, looked up from the germline V gene, are MNHEY and SVGAGI. CDR3 length: 14 amino acids, cysteine to phenylalanine. The sequence is cut down to CDR3 DNA, 42 bases in frame from base 1. The immunoSEQ Assay, a bias-controlled multiplex PCR, was used to amplify TCRbeta CDR3 regions from genomic DNA. Per the source publication's procedure: The number of nucleated cells in each sample was estimated from the amplification of reference gene primers within the assay. To quantify the absolute abundance of each unique TCRbeta CDR3 rearrangement, sequence reads were collapsed and filtered. For each sample, productive Simpson clonality was calculated as the square root of Simpson's diversity index over productive rearrangements. As stored in TCRdb, this immuneACCESS dataset retains in-frame rearrangements with V and J assigned. A fraction of the clones does not appear; measured against another copy, unresolved V genes explain less than half of the discrepancy, and the remainder lacks a known reason. The V and J calls and clone size come from that table; D and trimming were worked out from the DNA. Present in this sample are around 25,000 clones, about two thirds of which were seen just once. 43% of the sample is in the top ten clones.

As to this clone: There is no known antigen for this receptor. Base qualities were left out, and no much larger clone turns up one base away.

The collaborating institutions used their own protocols to collect whole blood in K2EDTA tubes. For TCRbeta analysis, collaborator samples were shipped as frozen whole blood, as isolated PBMCs, or as DNA extracted from either sample type. Material for sequencing was peripheral blood. Recombination linked TRBV6-5 to TRBJ2-7; TRBD2 lines up with 9 middle nucleotides. This receptor was taken from a woman of 80 years or more with acute or convalescent COVID-19. The bases read TGTGCCAGCAGAGCTAGCGGGGAAGGCTACGAGCAGTACTTC. It specifies CASRASGEGYEQYF.